The rows below give T cell receptor beta chains drawn from one sample of a study of T-cell reconstitution after alpha-beta-depleted transplantation in children. From the PCR reads, TCRdb called clonotypes with MiXCR, one entry per CDR3 protein. The sample contains approximately 97,000 distinct CDR3 sequences, about 7.5% of which appear only once. The sequencing used PBMCs, collected before TCRalphabeta/CD19-depleted stem cell transplant. The source of these receptors is a boy younger than 10 with acute lymphoblastic leukemia, due to receive a stem cell transplant. Each CDR3 is given with its conserved first and last residue. A D gene is named only where the DNA matches it firmly. The size entry is marked missing in some rows and otherwise reads once, few, many or a size class.

d_call	clone_size	v_call	j_call	cdr3_nt	cdr3_aa
NA	NA	TRBV6-1	TRBJ1-2	TGTGCCAGCAGTGAGAGAAACTATGGCTACACCTTC	CASSERNYGYTF
TRBD2	few	TRBV5-1	TRBJ2-5	TGCGCCAGCAGCTCCGGGACTACCCAAGAGACCCAGTACTTC	CASSSGTTQETQYF
NA	many	TRBV5-1	TRBJ2-1	TGCGCCAGCAGCTTGTCCAGCTCCTACAATGAGCAGTTCTTC	CASSLSSSYNEQFF
TRBD2	few	TRBV3-1	TRBJ2-3	TGTGCCAGCAAACTTTCCGGGGGGAAAGATACGCAGTATTTT	CASKLSGGKDTQYF
TRBD1	few	TRBV18	TRBJ1-2	TGTGCCAGCTCACCGATCCCGGGACAGGGGGCTCTTAGCTACACCTTC	CASSPIPGQGALSYTF
TRBD2	NA	TRBV5-1	TRBJ2-5	TGCGCCAGCAGCGAGCGACTAGCGGGGGGCCAAGAGACCCAGTACTTC	CASSERLAGGQETQYF
NA	NA	TRBV6-6	TRBJ1-2	TGTGCCAGCAGTTATCAGGTCCTCTATGGCTACACCTTC	CASSYQVLYGYTF
NA	few	TRBV4-1	TRBJ2-7	TGCGCCAGCAGCCAAGAATACTCGAAAGACGGATACTCCTACGAGCAGTACTTC	CASSQEYSKDGYSYEQYF
NA	many	TRBV20-1	TRBJ1-1	TGCAGTGCTTACACGGGGCAGATGAACACTGAAGCTTTCTTT	CSAYTGQMNTEAFF
NA	NA	TRBV7-2	TRBJ1-3	TGTGCCAGCAGCTCACAGACAGGAGGAAACACCATATATTTT	CASSSQTGGNTIYF
NA	NA	TRBV6-5	TRBJ2-2	TGTGCCAGCAGTTACTCGCCAGGGGAGGCTGGGGAGCTGTTTTTT	CASSYSPGEAGELFF
TRBD1	NA	TRBV6-5	TRBJ2-5	TGTGCCAGCAGTTACACGGGACAGGGCAGAGAGACCCAGTACTTC	CASSYTGQGRETQYF
NA	few	TRBV6-2/TRBV6-3	TRBJ1-2	TGTGCCAGCAGTTACCGGCACTACAATGGCTACACCTTC	CASSYRHYNGYTF
TRBD1	many	TRBV7-9	TRBJ2-2	TGTGCCAGCAGCTCGGGACAGCTCACCGGGGAGCTGTTTTTT	CASSSGQLTGELFF
NA	few	TRBV11-2	TRBJ2-3	TGTGCCAGCAGCCCGAAGAGAGAGCTTAGCACAGATACGCAGTATTTT	CASSPKRELSTDTQYF
NA	NA	TRBV12-3/TRBV12-4	TRBJ2-3	TGTGCCAGCAGCGCCGCGTCGGACAGTTTCACAGATACGCAGTATTTT	CASSAASDSFTDTQYF
NA	NA	TRBV12-3/TRBV12-4	TRBJ2-1	TGTGCCAGCAGTTTAGCGCTTGGGTCGGTTTCCTACAATGAGCAGTTCTTC	CASSLALGSVSYNEQFF
NA	few	TRBV6-5	TRBJ1-1	TGTGCCAGCAGTTACTCGGACGGTTACACTGAAGCTTTCTTT	CASSYSDGYTEAFF
NA	many	TRBV7-2	TRBJ2-3	TGTGCCAGCAGCTTAGGGGGGGGCTTCACAGATACGCAGTATTTT	CASSLGGGFTDTQYF
NA	NA	TRBV7-9	TRBJ1-3	TGTGCCAGCAGCTCCCCGGACGGGTACTCTGGAAACACCATATATTTT	CASSSPDGYSGNTIYF
NA	many	TRBV18	TRBJ2-7	TGTGCCAGCTCACCACTTGGGCAGGAGACCTACGAGCAGTACTTC	CASSPLGQETYEQYF
NA	NA	TRBV18	TRBJ1-5	TGTGCCAGCTCCCCGGGACAAGGGGACGGCCAGCCCCAGCATTTT	CASSPGQGDGQPQHF